This TCR beta chain was recorded in a study of cytomegalovirus exposure and HLA in healthy donors. General study points: When analyzed later, the rates of TCR association showed variation by HLA locus, with DRB1 the most and HLA-C the fewest. As confirmed in vitro, a few CMV-associated chains were specific for CMV antigens. According to the study, around 180 TCR beta chains were cytomegalovirus-associated.

As regards this clone: The antigen remains undetermined.

Both 60 Vbeta primers and 13 Jbeta primers went into the PCR. Profiled with immunoSEQ multiplex PCR; TCRdb holds only in-frame clones, not every one. The table has about 130,000 clones, around 72% seen once. Germline-derived CDR1 and CDR2 are MNHNY and SVGAGI (reference sequence). The V end lost 5 bases, the J end lost 5 bases, and 7 bases lay between the germline ends. The CDR3 loop spans 11 amino acids. The source of this sequence is a man in his late teens or twenties in good health and CMV-seropositive. V gene TRBV6-6 combines with J gene TRBJ2-7; TRBD1 is a possible D gene (6 bases). Material for sequencing was PBMCs. CDR3 sequence: CASSRQDEQYF. CDR3 nucleotide sequence: TGTGCCAGCAGTCGACAGGACGAGCAGTACTTC.